This T cell receptor (beta chain) was recovered during a study of shared clonotypes between healthy human individuals. Whole-study results and caveats: The genetic and exposure-history diversity represented was limited by few donors.

A note on this clone: The antigen is not known.

Per germline, CDR1 MNHNS and CDR2 SASEGT. Unmatched junction bases numbered 12, after V lost 6 bases and J lost 5 bases. This CDR3 has 15 residues. Sequencing used immunoSEQ multiplex PCR; TCRdb keeps in-frame clones, though not all of them. The table includes over a million clones, about 76% detected once. Sequencing was performed on memory CD4+ T cells sorted from blood. Specified subset: CD45RA-negative fraction. The receptor was isolated from a man between 18 and 29 years old in good health. This chain joins TRBV6-1 and TRBJ2-5; TRBD2 aligns across 7 bases. CDR3: CASSSGPGGGETQYF. The CDR3 DNA is TGTGCCAGCAGCTCGGGACCGGGAGGCGGGGAGACCCAGTACTTC.